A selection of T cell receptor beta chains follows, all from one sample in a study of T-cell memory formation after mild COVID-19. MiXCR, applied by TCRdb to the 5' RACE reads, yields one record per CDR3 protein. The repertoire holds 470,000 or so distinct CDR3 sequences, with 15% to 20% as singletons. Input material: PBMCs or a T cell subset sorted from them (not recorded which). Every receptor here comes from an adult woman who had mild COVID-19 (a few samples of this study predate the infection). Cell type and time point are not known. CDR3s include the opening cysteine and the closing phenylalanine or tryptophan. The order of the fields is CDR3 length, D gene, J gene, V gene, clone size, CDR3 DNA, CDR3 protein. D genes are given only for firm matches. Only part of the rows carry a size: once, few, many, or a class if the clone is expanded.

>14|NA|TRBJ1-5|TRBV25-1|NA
TGTGCCAGCAGTGAATCTAGCGGCCGGCAGCCCCAGCATTTT
CASSESSGRQPQHF
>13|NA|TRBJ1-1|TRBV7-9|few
TGTGCCAGCAGCTTATCTGCGAACACTGAAGCTTTCTTT
CASSLSANTEAFF
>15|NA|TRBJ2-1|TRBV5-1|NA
TGCGCCAGCAGCTCCCTGGGGGGATTTAGGGATGAGCAGTTCTTC
CASSSLGGFRDEQFF
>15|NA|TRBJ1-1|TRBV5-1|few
TGCGCCAGCAGCTTAAACCCGACGGTGGCCACTGAAGCTTTCTTT
CASSLNPTVATEAFF
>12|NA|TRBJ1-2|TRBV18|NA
TGTGCCAGCTCGATGGTGAGCTATGGCTACACCTTC
CASSMVSYGYTF
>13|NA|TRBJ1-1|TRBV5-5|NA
TGTGCCAGCAATACACCCGTCAACACTGAAGCTTTCTTT
CASNTPVNTEAFF
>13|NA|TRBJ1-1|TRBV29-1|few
TGCAGCGTTACCCTCGGGGGAAACACTGAAGCTTTCTTT
CSVTLGGNTEAFF
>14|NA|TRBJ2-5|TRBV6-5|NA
TGTGCCAGCAGAATAGGACAGTTAAAAGAGACCCAGTACTTC
CASRIGQLKETQYF
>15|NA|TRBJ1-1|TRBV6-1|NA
TGTGCCAGCAGTGAACCGGCGTTGAGTAACACTGAAGCTTTCTTT
CASSEPALSNTEAFF
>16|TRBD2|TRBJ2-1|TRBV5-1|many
TGCGCCAGCAGCAAAGGGACTAGCGGAGATTACAATGAGCAGTTCTTC
CASSKGTSGDYNEQFF
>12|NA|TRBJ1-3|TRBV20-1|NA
TGCAGTACTATAAAGGACGGAAACACCATATATTTT
CSTIKDGNTIYF
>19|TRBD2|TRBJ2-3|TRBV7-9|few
TGTGCCAGCAGCTTCGCGCCCCTAACGGGACTAGCGGGAGGTCATACGCAGTATTTT
CASSFAPLTGLAGGHTQYF
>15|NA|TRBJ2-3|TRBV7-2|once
TGTGCCAGCAGCTTAGGTAGCTTTAGCACAGATACGCAGTATTTT
CASSLGSFSTDTQYF
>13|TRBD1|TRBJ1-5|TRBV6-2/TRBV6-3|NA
TGTGCCAGCAGTGACAGGGGAAGGCAGCCCCAGCATTTT
CASSDRGRQPQHF
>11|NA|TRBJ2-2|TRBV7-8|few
TGTGCCAGCAGCCCAACGTTGGAGCTGTTTTTT
CASSPTLELFF